These 3 T cell receptor beta chains originate from one sample sequenced in a study of CD8 T cells in ankylosing spondylitis listed by TCRdb under 2017. Receptor libraries were prepared by 5' RACE. TCRdb shows the sequencer as Illumina HiSeq 2500. The public reads were quality trimmed at Q25 with fastp and then assembled into clones with MiXCR by TCRdb, keeping productive beta chains. Rows merge per CDR3 protein into single entries with the most common DNA and genes. This sample has 150,000 to 200,000 distinct CDR3 sequences in its table, and around a sixth of those were observed once. 4.3% of the sample lies in the top ten. Material: blood, either unsorted or a sorted T cell fraction (not recorded which). Source of these receptors: a male donor under 30 with ankylosing spondylitis or in good health (not recorded which). Donor details come from another sample of the same person, matched by shared clones.

This clonotype showed up many times. The CDR3 loop is CASSLGVRLAFGNEQFF. The DNA of the CDR3 is TGCGCCAGCAGCTTGGGGGTTCGACTAGCTTTTGGCAATGAGCAGTTCTTC. The chain recombines TRBV5-1 with TRBJ2-1; 7 bases match TRBD2. The CDR3 is made up of 17 amino acids. The germline CDR1 and CDR2 sequences are SGHRS and YFSETQ. V shed 0 bases and J 6 bases; nucleotides not matched to a gene: 12.

Ten or more counts support this clonotype. The CDR3 DNA follows: TGTGCCAGCTCACCACTAACAGGGAGCAATCAGCCCCAGCATTTT. Translating gives CASSPLTGSNQPQHF. This chain connects TRBV18 to TRBJ1-5; a possible D gene is TRBD1 (6 bases). From germline, CDR1 is KGHSH and CDR2 LQKENI. V lost 1 base and J 1 base, leaving 8 bases between the germline ends. The CDR3 is 15 residues long.

This clonotype was detected ten times or more. V and J are TRBV6-9 and TRBJ2-7; D not certain. Germline CDR1 MNHGY, CDR2 SVAAGI. V lost 11 bases and J lost 0, with 17 bases in between. The CDR3 is 14 amino acids. The CDR3 sequence is CALIRQNYSYEQYV. As DNA, the CDR3 is TGTGCCTTGATCCGGCAGAACTACTCCTACGAGCAGTACGTC.